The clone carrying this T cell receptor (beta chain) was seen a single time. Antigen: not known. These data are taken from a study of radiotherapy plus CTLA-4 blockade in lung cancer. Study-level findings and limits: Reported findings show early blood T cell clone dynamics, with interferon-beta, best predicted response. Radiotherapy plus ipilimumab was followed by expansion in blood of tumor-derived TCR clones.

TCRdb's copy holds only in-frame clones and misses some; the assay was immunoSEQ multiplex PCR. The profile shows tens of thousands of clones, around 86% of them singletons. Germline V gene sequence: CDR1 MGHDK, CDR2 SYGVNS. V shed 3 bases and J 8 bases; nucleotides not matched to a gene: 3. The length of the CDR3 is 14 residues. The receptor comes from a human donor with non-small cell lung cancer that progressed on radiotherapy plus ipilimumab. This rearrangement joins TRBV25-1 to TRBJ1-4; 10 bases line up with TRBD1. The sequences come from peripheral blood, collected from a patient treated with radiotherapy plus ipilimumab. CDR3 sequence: CASSEDRGREKLFF. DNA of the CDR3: TGTGCCAGCAGTGAGGACAGGGGGAGGGAAAAACTGTTTTTT.